The 7 T cell receptor beta chains listed next were all sequenced from one sample in a study of PD-1 blockade in classical Hodgkin lymphoma. As to time point: cycle 4 day 1 (C4D1), after less than seven weeks of nivolumab. Every patient was affected by relapse after autologous stem cell transplantation, while exposure to brentuximab vedotin was not uniform. Investigators obtained CD8+ T cells from thawed PBMCs by magnetic negative selection. TCRdb's copy holds only in-frame clones and misses some; the assay was immunoSEQ multiplex PCR. Here the sample spans some 2,900 clones, over 75% being singletons. This material consisted of CD8+ T cells from blood, taken before the fourth cycle of nivolumab. All receptors derive from a human donor with classical Hodgkin lymphoma.

This chain connects TRBV4-3 to TRBJ2-6; D perhaps matches TRBD2 (5 bases). CDR3 length equals 17 residues. CDR1 and CDR2 (germline): LGHNA, YSLEER. The V end lost 0 bases, the J end lost 3 bases, and 12 bases lay between the germline ends. The CDR3 sequence: CASSQERDWYGANVLTF. In DNA, the CDR3 is TGCGCCAGCAGCCAAGAGAGGGATTGGTATGGGGCCAACGTCCTGACTTTC.

The genes are TRBV27 and TRBJ2-7; perhaps TRBD1 as D (6 bases). V shed 2 bases and J shed 3 bases, with 11 bases lying between them. CDR1 and CDR2 from the germline V gene are MNHEY and SMNVEV (reference sequence). CDR3 length: 14 amino acids. CDR3 DNA: TGTGCCAGCAGTTTACAGCAGGGGAGCTACGAGCAGTACTTC. It translates to CASSLQQGSYEQYF.

The chain uses TRBV28 and TRBJ2-3; TRBD1 matches 9 bases. V dropped 4 bases and J dropped 3; count of bases not matched to a gene: 8. Germline values: CDR1 MDHEN, CDR2 SYDVKM. CDR3 length: 16 amino acids. CDR3 sequence (DNA): TGTGCCAGCAGTTCCTTCCGGGACAGGGTTACAGATACGCAGTATTTT. This gives the protein CASSSFRDRVTDTQYF.

CDR3 nucleotide sequence: TGTGCCAGCACCCCCCCGGGACAGTTGAACACTGAAGCTTTCTTT. Residues: CASTPPGQLNTEAFF. The chain uses TRBV7-9 and TRBJ1-1, with TRBD1 matching 7 bases. The CDR3 loop spans 15 amino acids. Germline assignment: CDR1 SEHNR and CDR2 FQNEAQ (reference sequence). V lost 7 bases and J lost 0; bases outside the gene matches: 8.

The V gene is TRBV7-9, the J gene TRBJ2-7, with 10 bases lining up with TRBD2. Germline lookup yields CDR1 SEHNR and CDR2 FQNEAQ (reference sequence). The CDR3 sequence is 15 residues long. V was clipped by 8 bases and J by 1 base; unmatched bases: 8. The CDR3 sequence: CASLEGLAPSYEQYF. CDR3 bases: TGTGCCAGCTTGGAGGGACTAGCGCCGTCCTACGAGCAGTACTTC.

The chain recombines TRBV5-1 with TRBJ2-7; TRBD1 agrees at 9 bases. The CDR3 extends over 14 amino acids. The germline V gene has CDR1 SGHRS and CDR2 YFSETQ. Unmatched junction bases numbered 3, after V lost 5 bases and J lost 0 bases. The CDR3 bases are TGCGCCAGCAGGACGGGACAGGGCTCCTACGAGCAGTACTTC. As protein: CASRTGQGSYEQYF.

V is TRBV7-9 and J is TRBJ2-2; D is ambiguous. CDR3 length equals 16 residues. The germline V gene has CDR1 SEHNR and CDR2 FQNEAQ (reference sequence). V dropped 8 bases and J dropped 0 bases, with 16 bases sitting between them. This chain's CDR3 is CASYKIGLTNTGELFF. CDR3 bases: TGTGCCAGCTACAAAATAGGGCTGACGAACACCGGGGAGCTGTTTTTT.